The clone carrying this TCR beta chain was recorded at least ten times. Its antigen is still unknown. This entry comes from a study of regulatory T cells in long-lasting Graves disease. Regarding the study as a whole: The analysis examined peripheral blood only and excluded thyroid tissue.

CDR1 and CDR2 from the germline V gene are SGHAT and FQNNGV. The CDR3 is made up of 16 amino acids. V shed 2 bases and J 0 bases; nucleotides not matched to a gene: 4. Stated time point: newly diagnosed GD, antithyroid drugs for less than 3 months. Preparation of the TCR library used RNA extracted from PBMCs. TCR beta libraries were built with iRepertoire HTBI primers and Arm-PCR of CDR3 regions. TCRdb itself ran the multiplex PCR reads through MiXCR, one entry per CDR3 protein. The table has about 430,000 distinct CDR3 sequences, approximately 15% seen once. These data were also reused for a study on T cells in Graves' hyperthyroidism and ophthalmopathy. That paper states: Researchers found most expanded thyroid clonotypes above 0.001 in blood as well.

This rearrangement joins TRBV11-2 to TRBJ2-3; 8 bases line up with TRBD1. This TCR came from a woman aged 40 to 55 with Graves disease. This sample comprised peripheral blood mononuclear cells (PBMCs), obtained at new diagnosis, from a patient treated with antithyroid drugs. The CDR3 nucleotides are TGTGCCAGCAGCTTAATTTGGACAGGGAGCACAGATACGCAGTATTTT. This gives the protein CASSLIWTGSTDTQYF.